This entry lists 10 T cell receptor beta chains sequenced from one sample in a study of T cell changes during pregnancy in multiple sclerosis. Data came from immunoSEQ multiplex PCR; TCRdb stores just in-frame clones and leaves some out. The table has around 30,000 clones, approximately 90% seen once. The sequencing here drew on CD8+ T cells from peripheral blood mononuclear cells, taken in the first trimester of pregnancy. These TCRs come from a female donor with multiple sclerosis, enrolled in a pregnancy study.

The chain links TRBV27 to TRBJ1-2; 10 bases are shared with TRBD1. The CDR3 is 14 residues long. CDR1 MNHEY and CDR2 SMNVEV come from the germline V gene (reference sequence). Unmatched junction bases numbered 7, after V lost 6 bases and J lost 6 bases. CDR3 region: CASSLGQGHDGYTF. CDR3 in DNA: TGTGCCAGCAGCTTGGGACAGGGGCACGATGGCTACACCTTC.

The chain uses TRBV21-1 and TRBJ1-1; the table gives TRBD1 as D, unverified against the DNA. TRBV21-1 is a documented pseudogene. The CDR3 is made up of 13 amino acids. The CDR3 protein is CASSIRGHTEAFF. The CDR3 nucleotides are TGTGCCAGCAGCATCAGGGGGCACACTGAAGCTTTCTTT.

This chain joins TRBV7-9 and TRBJ2-1; 10 nucleotides align to TRBD1. The CDR3 runs 16 residues. Germline V gene sequence: CDR1 SEHNR, CDR2 FQNEAQ (reference sequence). Trimming cost V 2 bases and J 7 bases; bases outside gene matches: 8. The CDR3 protein is CASSLTGQGVWNEQFF. DNA for the CDR3: TGTGCCAGCAGCTTAACCGGACAGGGGGTTTGGAATGAGCAGTTCTTC.

V usage is TRBV6-4 and J usage is TRBJ1-6, with 10 bases aligning to TRBD1. Germline values: CDR1 MRHNA, CDR2 SNTAGT. With V trimmed by 0 bases and J by 7 bases, 3 bases remained unmatched. CDR3 size: 16 residues. CDR3 amino acids: CASSDSGQGVNSPLHF. The CDR3 DNA follows: TGTGCCAGCAGTGACTCCGGACAGGGGGTAAATTCACCCCTCCACTTT.

The chain recombines TRBV6-4 with TRBJ2-1; 11 positions agree with TRBD1. V shed 3 bases, J shed 6 bases, and the junction held 1 base outside the gene matches. This CDR3 is 14 amino acids long. Per the germline V gene, CDR1 is MRHNA and CDR2 is SNTAGT. The CDR3 is CASSEGQGGNEQFF. CDR3 sequence (DNA): TGTGCCAGCAGTGAGGGACAGGGGGGCAATGAGCAGTTCTTC.

The J gene is TRBJ1-1, the V gene TRBV6-5; the D gene is possibly TRBD1 (6 bases). The ends were cut back, 2 bases at V and 5 bases at J, with 15 bases in the middle. CDR3 length: 15 residues. The germline CDR1 and CDR2 sequences are MNHEY and SVGAGI. Here the CDR3 reads CASSYAPGAGTEAFF. DNA for the CDR3: TGTGCCAGCAGTTACGCCCCAGGGGCAGGGACTGAAGCTTTCTTT.

V and J are TRBV7-9 and TRBJ1-1; D remains ambiguous. Trimming left V 4 bases short and J 3 bases short, with 6 bases between. This CDR3 has 12 amino acids. CDR1 is SEHNR, CDR2 FQNEAQ, per germline (reference sequence). The CDR3 reads CASSWGDTEAFF. The CDR3 DNA follows: TGTGCCAGCAGCTGGGGAGACACTGAAGCTTTCTTT.

The chain combines TRBV7-9 with TRBJ1-4; 11 nucleotides agree with TRBD1. CDR1 and CDR2 from the germline V gene are SEHNR and FQNEAQ (reference sequence). CDR3 size: 16 residues. The junction had 9 bases not matched to a gene; V was cut back by 5 bases and J by 7 bases. The CDR3 sequence is CASSPPRGQGGEKLFF. In DNA form, the CDR3 reads TGTGCCAGCAGCCCCCCCCGGGGACAGGGGGGTGAAAAACTGTTTTTT. The full variable domain, completed using reference TRBV7-9 and TRBJ1-4, is DTGVSQNPRHKITKRGQNVTFRCDPISEHNRLYWYRQTLGQGPEFLTYFQNEAQLEKSRLLSDRFSAERPKGSFSTLEIQRTEQGDSAMYLCASSPPRGQGGEKLFFGSGTQLSVL.

This sequence joins TRBV5-6 and TRBJ2-7; TRBD2 matches at 13 bases. The CDR3 runs to 17 residues. V shed 4 bases and J 6 bases; nucleotides not matched to a gene: 13. Germline V gene sequence: CDR1 SGHDT, CDR2 YYEEEE. The chain's CDR3 is CASSPIETGLAGSEQYF. The CDR3 DNA sequence: TGTGCCAGCAGCCCAATAGAAACGGGACTAGCGGGATCCGAGCAGTACTTC. The whole variable domain, filled in from reference TRBV5-6 and TRBJ2-7, reads DAGVTQSPTHLIKTRGQQVTLRCSPKSGHDTVSWYQQALGQGPQFIFQYYEEEERQRGNFPDRFSGHQFPNYSSELNVNALLLGDSALYLCASSPIETGLAGSEQYFGPGTRLTVT.

The chain has TRBV27 and TRBJ2-7; D perhaps matches TRBD2 (5 bases). Germline V gives CDR1 MNHEY, CDR2 SMNVEV (reference sequence). V gave up 0 bases and J gave up 3 bases, with 12 bases separating them. The CDR3 runs to 15 residues. The CDR3 nucleotides read TGTGCCAGCAGTTTATCGGCCGGAGGCCTCTACGAGCAGTACTTC. This translates into CASSLSAGGLYEQYF.